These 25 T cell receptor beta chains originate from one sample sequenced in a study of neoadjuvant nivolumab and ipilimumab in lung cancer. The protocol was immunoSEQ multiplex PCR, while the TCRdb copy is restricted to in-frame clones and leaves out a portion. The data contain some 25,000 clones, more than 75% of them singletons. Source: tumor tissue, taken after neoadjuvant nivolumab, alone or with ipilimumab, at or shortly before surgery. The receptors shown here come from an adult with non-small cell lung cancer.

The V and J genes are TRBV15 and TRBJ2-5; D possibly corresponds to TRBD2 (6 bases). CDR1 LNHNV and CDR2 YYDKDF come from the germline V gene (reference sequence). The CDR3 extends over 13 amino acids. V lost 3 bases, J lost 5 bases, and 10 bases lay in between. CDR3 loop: CATSSGGGETQYF. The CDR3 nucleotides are TGTGCCACCAGCAGCGGGGGTGGGGAGACCCAGTACTTC.

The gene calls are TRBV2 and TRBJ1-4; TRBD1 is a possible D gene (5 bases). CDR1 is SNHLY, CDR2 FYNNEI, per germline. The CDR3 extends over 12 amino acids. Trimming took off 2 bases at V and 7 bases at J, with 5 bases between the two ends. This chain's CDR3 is CASSEQGEKLFF. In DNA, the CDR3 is TGTGCCAGCAGTGAACAGGGTGAAAAACTGTTTTTT.

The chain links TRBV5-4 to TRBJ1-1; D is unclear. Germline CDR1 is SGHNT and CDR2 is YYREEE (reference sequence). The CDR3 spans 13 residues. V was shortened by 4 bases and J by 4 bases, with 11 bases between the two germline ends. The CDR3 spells CASSTQSRTEAFF. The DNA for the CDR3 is TGTGCCAGCAGCACCCAGTCGCGCACTGAAGCTTTCTTT.

The CDR3 coding sequence is TGCGCCAGCAGCTTGGGGCAGGGGGGCTCGAACTATGGCTACACCTTC. Translated, it gives CASSLGQGGSNYGYTF. The V gene is TRBV5-1, the J gene TRBJ1-2, with 7 bases that match TRBD1. Looked up from germline, CDR1 is SGHRS and CDR2 is YFSETQ. The CDR3 spans 16 residues. The junction had 7 bases not matched to a gene; V was cut back by 0 bases and J by 2 bases.

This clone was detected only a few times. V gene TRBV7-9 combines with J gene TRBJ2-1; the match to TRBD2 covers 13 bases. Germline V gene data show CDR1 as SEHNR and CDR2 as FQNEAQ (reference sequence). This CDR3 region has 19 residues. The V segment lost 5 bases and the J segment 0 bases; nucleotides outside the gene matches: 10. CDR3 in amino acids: CASSRRLAGGMSSYNEQFF. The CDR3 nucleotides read TGTGCCAGCAGCCGAAGACTAGCGGGGGGTATGAGCTCCTACAATGAGCAGTTCTTC.

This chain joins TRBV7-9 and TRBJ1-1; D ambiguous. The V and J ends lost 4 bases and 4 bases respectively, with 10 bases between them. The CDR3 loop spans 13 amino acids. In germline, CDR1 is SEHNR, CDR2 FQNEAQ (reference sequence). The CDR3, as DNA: TGTGCCAGCAGCTCCTTCGGTCTCACTGAAGCTTTCTTT. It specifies CASSSFGLTEAFF.

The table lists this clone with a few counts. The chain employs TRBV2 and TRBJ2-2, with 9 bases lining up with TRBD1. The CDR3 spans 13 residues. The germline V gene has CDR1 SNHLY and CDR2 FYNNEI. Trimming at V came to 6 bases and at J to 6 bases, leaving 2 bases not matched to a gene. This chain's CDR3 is CASRQGAAGELFF. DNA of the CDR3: TGTGCCAGCAGACAGGGGGCGGCCGGGGAGCTGTTTTTT.

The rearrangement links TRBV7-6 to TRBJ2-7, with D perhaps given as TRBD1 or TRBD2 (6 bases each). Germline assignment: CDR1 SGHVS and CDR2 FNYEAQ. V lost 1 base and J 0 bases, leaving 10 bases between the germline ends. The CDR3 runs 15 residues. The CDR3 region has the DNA TGTGCCAGCAGCTTAGTAACGGGGGCCTCCTACGAGCAGTACTTC. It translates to CASSLVTGASYEQYF.

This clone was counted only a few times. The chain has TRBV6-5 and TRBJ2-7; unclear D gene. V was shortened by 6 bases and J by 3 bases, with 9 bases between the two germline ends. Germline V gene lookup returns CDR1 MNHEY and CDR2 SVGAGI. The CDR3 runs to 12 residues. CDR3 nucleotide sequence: TGTGCCAGCAGAAGATCCGACTACGAGCAGTACTTC. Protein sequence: CASRRSDYEQYF.

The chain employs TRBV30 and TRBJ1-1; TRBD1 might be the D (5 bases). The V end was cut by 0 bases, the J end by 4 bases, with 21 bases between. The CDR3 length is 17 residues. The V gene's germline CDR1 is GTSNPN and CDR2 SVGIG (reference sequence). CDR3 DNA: TGTGCCTGGAGTGTACATAAGGGTGGGGGGGTGAGCACTGAAGCTTTCTTT. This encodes CAWSVHKGGGVSTEAFF.

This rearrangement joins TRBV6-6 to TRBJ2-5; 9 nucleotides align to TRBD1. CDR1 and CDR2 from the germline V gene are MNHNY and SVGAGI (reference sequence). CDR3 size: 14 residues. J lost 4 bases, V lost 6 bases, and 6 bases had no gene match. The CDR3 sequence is CASRGQGGTETQYF. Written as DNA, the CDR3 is TGTGCCAGCAGGGGACAGGGAGGGACAGAGACCCAGTACTTC.

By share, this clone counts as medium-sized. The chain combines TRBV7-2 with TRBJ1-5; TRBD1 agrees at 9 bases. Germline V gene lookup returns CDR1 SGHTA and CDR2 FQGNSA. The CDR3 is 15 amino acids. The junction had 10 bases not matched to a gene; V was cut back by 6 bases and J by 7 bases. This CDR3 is CASRDTGGVGQPQHF. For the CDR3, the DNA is TGTGCCAGCAGGGATACAGGGGGCGTGGGACAGCCCCAGCATTTT.

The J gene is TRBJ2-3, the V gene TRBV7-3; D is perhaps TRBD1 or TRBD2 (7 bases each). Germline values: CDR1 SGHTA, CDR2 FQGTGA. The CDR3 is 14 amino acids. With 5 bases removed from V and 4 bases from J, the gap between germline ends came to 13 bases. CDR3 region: CASSPGGEADTQYF. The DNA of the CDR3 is TGTGCCAGCAGCCCAGGGGGGGAAGCAGATACGCAGTATTTT.

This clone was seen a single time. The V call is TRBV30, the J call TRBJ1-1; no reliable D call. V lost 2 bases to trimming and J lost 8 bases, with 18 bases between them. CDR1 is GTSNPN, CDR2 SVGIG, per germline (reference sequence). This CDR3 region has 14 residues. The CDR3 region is CAWSTMGPGSEAFF. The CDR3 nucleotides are TGTGCCTGGAGTACGATGGGCCCCGGCTCCGAAGCTTTCTTT.

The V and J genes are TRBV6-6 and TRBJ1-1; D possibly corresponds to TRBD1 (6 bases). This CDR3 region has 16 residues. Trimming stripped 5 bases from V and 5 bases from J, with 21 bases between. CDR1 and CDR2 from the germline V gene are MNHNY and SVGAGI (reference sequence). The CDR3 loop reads CASSPQDGLGGTEAFF. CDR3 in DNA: TGTGCCAGCAGTCCACAAGACGGCCTAGGGGGTACTGAAGCTTTCTTT.

The CDR3 is CASSQEPGDNQPQHF. CDR3 nucleotide sequence: TGCGCCAGCAGCCAAGAACCGGGAGACAATCAGCCCCAGCATTTT. The rearrangement uses TRBV4-1 and TRBJ1-5; no clear D. This CDR3 region has 15 residues. From germline, CDR1 is MGHRA and CDR2 YSYEKL. Deletions cut 0 bases from V and 3 bases from J, with 9 bases between.

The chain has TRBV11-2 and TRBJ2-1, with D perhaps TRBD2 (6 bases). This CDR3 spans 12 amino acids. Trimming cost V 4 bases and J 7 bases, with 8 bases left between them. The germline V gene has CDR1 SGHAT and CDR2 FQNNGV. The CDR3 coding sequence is TGTGCCAGCAGCTCCGGAGGGAATGAGCAGTTCTTC. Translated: CASSSGGNEQFF.

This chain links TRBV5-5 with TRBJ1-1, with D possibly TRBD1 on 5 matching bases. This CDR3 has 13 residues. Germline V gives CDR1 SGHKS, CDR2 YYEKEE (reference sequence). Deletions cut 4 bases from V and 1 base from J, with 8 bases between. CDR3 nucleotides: TGTGCCAGCAGCAGTACAGGGAACACTGAAGCTTTCTTT. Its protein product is CASSSTGNTEAFF.

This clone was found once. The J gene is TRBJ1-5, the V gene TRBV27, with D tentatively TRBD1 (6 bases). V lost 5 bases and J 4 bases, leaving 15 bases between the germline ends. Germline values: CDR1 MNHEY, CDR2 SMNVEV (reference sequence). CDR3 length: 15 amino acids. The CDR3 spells CASSPRAGANQPQHF. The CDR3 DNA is TGTGCCAGCAGTCCCCGAGCGGGGGCAAATCAGCCCCAGCATTTT.

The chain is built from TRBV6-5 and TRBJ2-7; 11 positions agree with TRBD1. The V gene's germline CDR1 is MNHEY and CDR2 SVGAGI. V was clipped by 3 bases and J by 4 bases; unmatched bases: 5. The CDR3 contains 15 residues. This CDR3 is CASSYSDRGLYEQYF. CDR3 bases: TGTGCCAGCAGTTATTCGGACAGGGGGCTGTACGAGCAGTACTTC.

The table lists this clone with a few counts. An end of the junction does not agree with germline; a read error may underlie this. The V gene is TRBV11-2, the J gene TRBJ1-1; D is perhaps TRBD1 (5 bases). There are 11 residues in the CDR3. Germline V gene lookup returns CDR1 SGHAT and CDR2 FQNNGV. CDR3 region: CASSAGTVPAF. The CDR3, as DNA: TGTGCCAGCAGCGCAGGGACGGTGCCGGCCTTT.

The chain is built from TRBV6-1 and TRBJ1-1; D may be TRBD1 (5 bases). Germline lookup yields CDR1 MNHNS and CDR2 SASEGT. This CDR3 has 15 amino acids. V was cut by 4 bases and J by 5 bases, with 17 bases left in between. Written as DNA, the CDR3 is TGTGCCAGCAGTGCCGTGCCGGGGGTTAAAACTGAAGCTTTCTTT. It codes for CASSAVPGVKTEAFF.

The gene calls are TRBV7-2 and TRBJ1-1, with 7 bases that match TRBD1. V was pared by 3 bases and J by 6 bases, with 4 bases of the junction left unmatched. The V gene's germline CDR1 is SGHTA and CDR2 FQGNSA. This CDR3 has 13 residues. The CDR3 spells CASSFTTGPEAFF. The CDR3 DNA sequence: TGTGCCAGCAGCTTTACGACAGGGCCTGAAGCTTTCTTT.

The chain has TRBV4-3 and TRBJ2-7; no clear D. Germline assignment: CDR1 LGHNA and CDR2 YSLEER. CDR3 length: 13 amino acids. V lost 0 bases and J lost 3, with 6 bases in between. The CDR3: CASSQDGVYEQYF. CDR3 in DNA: TGCGCCAGCAGCCAAGATGGGGTCTACGAGCAGTACTTC.

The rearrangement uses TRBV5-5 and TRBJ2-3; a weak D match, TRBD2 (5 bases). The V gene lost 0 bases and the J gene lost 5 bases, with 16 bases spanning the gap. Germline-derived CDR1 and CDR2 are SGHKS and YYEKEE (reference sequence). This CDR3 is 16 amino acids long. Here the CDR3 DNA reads TGTGCCAGCAGCTTGGTCCGGGATCTAGTCGGAGATACGCAGTATTTT. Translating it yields CASSLVRDLVGDTQYF.